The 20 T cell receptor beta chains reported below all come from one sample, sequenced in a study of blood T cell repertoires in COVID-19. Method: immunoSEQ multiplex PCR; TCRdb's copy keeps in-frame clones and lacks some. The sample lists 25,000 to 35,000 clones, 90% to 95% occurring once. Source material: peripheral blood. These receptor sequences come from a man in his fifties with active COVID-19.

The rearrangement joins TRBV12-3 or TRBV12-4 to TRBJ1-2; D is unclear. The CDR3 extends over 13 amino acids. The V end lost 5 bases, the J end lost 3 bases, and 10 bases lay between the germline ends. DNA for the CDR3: TGTGCCAGCAGTGTGCGGCGGGACTATGGCTACACCTTC. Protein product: CASSVRRDYGYTF.

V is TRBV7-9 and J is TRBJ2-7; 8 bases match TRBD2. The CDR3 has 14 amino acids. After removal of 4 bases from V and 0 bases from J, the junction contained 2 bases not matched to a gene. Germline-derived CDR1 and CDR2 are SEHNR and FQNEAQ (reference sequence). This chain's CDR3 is CASSWSGSSYEQYF. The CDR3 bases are TGTGCCAGCAGCTGGAGCGGGAGCTCCTACGAGCAGTACTTC.

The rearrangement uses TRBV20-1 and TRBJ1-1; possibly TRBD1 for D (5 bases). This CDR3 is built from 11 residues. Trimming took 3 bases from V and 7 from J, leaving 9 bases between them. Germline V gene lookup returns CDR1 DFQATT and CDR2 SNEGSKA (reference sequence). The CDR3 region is CSASTGGEAFF. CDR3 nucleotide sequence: TGCAGTGCTAGTACCGGGGGTGAAGCTTTCTTT.

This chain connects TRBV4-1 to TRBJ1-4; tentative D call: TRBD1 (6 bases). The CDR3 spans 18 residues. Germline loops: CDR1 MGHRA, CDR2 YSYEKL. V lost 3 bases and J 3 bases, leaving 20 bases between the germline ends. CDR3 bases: TGCGCCAGCAGCCAGGCCCTACAAGGGGGAGATGCTAATGAAAAACTGTTTTTT. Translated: CASSQALQGGDANEKLFF.

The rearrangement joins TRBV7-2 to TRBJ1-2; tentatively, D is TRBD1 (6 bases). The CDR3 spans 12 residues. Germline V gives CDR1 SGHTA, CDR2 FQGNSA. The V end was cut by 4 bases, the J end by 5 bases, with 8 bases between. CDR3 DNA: TGTGCCAGCAGCTCCAGGGGATATGGCTACACCTTC. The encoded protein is CASSSRGYGYTF. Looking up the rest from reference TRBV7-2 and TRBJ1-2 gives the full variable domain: GAGVSQSPSNKVTEKGKDVELRCDPISGHTALYWYRQSLGQGLEFLIYFQGNSAPDKSGLPSDRFSAERTGGSVSTLTIQRTQQEDSAVYLCASSSRGYGYTFGSGTRLTVV.

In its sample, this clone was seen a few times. The CDR3 loop reads CASSLDSPDIDNSPLHF. Written as DNA, the CDR3 is TGTGCCAGCAGCTTAGATTCTCCGGACATCGACAATTCACCCCTCCACTTT. The chain combines TRBV11-2 with TRBJ1-6, with D tentatively TRBD1 (5 bases). The V end lost 0 bases, the J end lost 7 bases, and 16 bases lay between the germline ends. This CDR3 is built from 17 residues. Germline V CDR1 and CDR2: SGHAT, FQNNGV. The whole variable domain, remainder taken from reference TRBV11-2 and TRBJ1-6, is EAGVAQSPRYKIIEKRQSVAFWCNPISGHATLYWYQQILGQGPKLLIQFQNNGVVDDSQLPKDRFSAERLKGVDSTLKIQPAKLEDSAVYLCASSLDSPDIDNSPLHFGNGTRLTVT.

In DNA, the CDR3 is TGTGCCAGCAGACCCGCGGGCGGGGGTACTGAAGCTTTCTTT. It translates to CASRPAGGGTEAFF. This rearrangement joins TRBV11-3 to TRBJ1-1; perhaps TRBD1 as D (5 bases). CDR3 length: 14 residues. In germline, CDR1 is SGHNT, CDR2 YENEEA. V shed 6 bases and J shed 5 bases, with 16 bases lying between them. The full variable domain, its missing parts supplied by reference TRBV11-3 and TRBJ1-1, is EAGVVQSPRYKIIEKKQPVAFWCNPISGHNTLYWYLQNLGQGPELLIRYENEEAVDDSQLPKDRFSAERLKGVDSTLKIQPAELGDSAVYLCASRPAGGGTEAFFGQGTRLTVV.

The CDR3 protein is CASSQVAGLGDTQYF. CDR3 DNA: TGTGCCAGCAGCCAAGTGGCAGGGTTGGGAGATACGCAGTATTTT. J is TRBJ2-3 and V is TRBV14; a possible D gene is TRBD1 (5 bases). The V and J ends lost 1 base and 5 bases respectively, with 13 bases between them. The CDR3 covers 15 residues. From germline, CDR1 is SGHDN and CDR2 FVKESK.

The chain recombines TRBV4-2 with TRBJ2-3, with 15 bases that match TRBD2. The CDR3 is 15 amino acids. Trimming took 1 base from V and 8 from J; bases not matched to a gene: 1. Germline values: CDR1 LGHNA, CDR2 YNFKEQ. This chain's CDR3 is CASSQGGLAGGTQYF. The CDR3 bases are TGTGCCAGCAGCCAAGGGGGACTAGCGGGAGGTACGCAGTATTTT.

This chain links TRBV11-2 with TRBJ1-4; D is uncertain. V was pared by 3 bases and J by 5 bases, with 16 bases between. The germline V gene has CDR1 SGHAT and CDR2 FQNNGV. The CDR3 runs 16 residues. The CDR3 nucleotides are TGTGCCAGCAGCTTTGGTCCGGGGTGGGAAAATGAAAAACTGTTTTTT. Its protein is CASSFGPGWENEKLFF. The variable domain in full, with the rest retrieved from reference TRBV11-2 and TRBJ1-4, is EAGVAQSPRYKIIEKRQSVAFWCNPISGHATLYWYQQILGQGPKLLIQFQNNGVVDDSQLPKDRFSAERLKGVDSTLKIQPAKLEDSAVYLCASSFGPGWENEKLFFGSGTQLSVL.

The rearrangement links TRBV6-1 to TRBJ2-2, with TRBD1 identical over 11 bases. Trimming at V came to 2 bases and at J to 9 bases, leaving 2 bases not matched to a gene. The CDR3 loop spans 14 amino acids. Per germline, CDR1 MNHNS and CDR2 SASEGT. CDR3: CASSEWTGGWELFF. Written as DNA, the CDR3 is TGTGCCAGCAGTGAATGGACAGGGGGCTGGGAGCTGTTTTTT.

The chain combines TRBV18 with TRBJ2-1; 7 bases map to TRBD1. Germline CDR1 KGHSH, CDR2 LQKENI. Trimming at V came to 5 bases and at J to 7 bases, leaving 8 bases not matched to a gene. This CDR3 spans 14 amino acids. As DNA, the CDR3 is TGTGCCAGCTCAGTTGGCAGGGGGTTAAATGAGCAGTTCTTC. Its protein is CASSVGRGLNEQFF.

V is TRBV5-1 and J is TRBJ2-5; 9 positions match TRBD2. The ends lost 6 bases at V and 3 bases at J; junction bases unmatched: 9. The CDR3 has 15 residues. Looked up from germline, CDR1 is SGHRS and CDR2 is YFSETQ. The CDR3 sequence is CASTQRGVAEETQYF. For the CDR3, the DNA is TGCGCCAGCACTCAGCGGGGGGTAGCCGAAGAGACCCAGTACTTC.

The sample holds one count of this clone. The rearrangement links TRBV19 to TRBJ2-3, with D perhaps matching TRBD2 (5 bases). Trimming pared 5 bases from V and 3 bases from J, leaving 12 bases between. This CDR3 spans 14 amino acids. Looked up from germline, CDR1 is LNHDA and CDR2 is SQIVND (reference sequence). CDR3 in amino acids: CASSRDGVTDTQYF. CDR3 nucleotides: TGTGCCAGTAGTCGAGACGGGGTTACAGATACGCAGTATTTT.

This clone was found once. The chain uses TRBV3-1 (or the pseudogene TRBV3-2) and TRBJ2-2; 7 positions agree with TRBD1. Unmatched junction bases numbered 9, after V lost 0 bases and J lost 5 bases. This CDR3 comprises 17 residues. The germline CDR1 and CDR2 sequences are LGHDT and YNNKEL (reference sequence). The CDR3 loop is CASSQDQTGLATGELFF. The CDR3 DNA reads TGTGCCAGCAGCCAAGATCAGACAGGGTTAGCGACCGGGGAGCTGTTTTTT.

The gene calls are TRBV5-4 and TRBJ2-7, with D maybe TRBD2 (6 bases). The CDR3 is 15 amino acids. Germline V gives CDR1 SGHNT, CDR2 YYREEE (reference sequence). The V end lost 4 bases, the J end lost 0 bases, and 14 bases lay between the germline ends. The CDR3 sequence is CASSRPVGGSYEQYF. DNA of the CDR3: TGTGCCAGCAGCCGTCCCGTCGGGGGCTCCTACGAGCAGTACTTC.

CDR3 amino acids: CASSWDRDPIQYF. The CDR3 coding sequence is TGTGCCAGTAGCTGGGACAGGGATCCCATTCAGTACTTC. The chain uses TRBV19 and TRBJ2-4; 9 bases map to TRBD1. With 6 bases clipped from V and 9 bases from J, the junction kept 6 bases outside the gene matches. Germline assignment: CDR1 LNHDA and CDR2 SQIVND (reference sequence). The CDR3 covers 13 residues. Using reference TRBV19 and TRBJ2-4 for the parts outside the CDR3, the full variable domain is DGGITQSPKYLFRKEGQNVTLSCEQNLNHDAMYWYRQDPGQGLRLIYYSQIVNDFQKGDIAEGYSVSREKKESFPLTVTSAQKNPTAFYLCASSWDRDPIQYFGAGTRLSVL.

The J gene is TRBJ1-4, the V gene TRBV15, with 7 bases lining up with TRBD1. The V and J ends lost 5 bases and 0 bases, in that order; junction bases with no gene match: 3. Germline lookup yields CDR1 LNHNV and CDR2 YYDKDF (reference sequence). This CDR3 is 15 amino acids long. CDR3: CATSEQGATNEKLFF. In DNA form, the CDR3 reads TGTGCCACCAGCGAGCAGGGGGCAACTAATGAAAAACTGTTTTTT.

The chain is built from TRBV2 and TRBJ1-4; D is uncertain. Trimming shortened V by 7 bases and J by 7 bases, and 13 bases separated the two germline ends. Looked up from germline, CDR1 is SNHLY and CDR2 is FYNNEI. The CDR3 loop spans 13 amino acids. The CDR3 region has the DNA TGTGCCAGCAAAGAAGAGGGAATTGAAAAACTGTTTTTT. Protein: CASKEEGIEKLFF.

The CDR3 region has the DNA TGTGCCAGCAGCCTTCGACAGGGTCACGGCTACACCTTC. It is translated as CASSLRQGHGYTF. The V and J genes are TRBV3-1 (or the pseudogene TRBV3-2) and TRBJ1-2; 7 positions match TRBD1. The germline V gene has CDR1 LGHDT and CDR2 YNNKEL (reference sequence). CDR3 length: 13 amino acids. Germline trimming cut 4 bases from V and 8 bases from J; bases unmatched to any gene: 7.